This T cell receptor beta chain was captured by sequencing in a study of blood T cell repertoires in COVID-19. Turning to the study itself: Sites in the United States, Italy and Spain provided acute and convalescent COVID-19 samples.

CDR3 length: 16 residues. Germline V gene data show CDR1 as MNHEY and CDR2 as SVGAGI. The V segment lost 4 bases and the J segment 2 bases; nucleotides outside the gene matches: 8. Clones were read by immunoSEQ multiplex PCR, and TCRdb kept only the in-frame ones, dropping some. The sample consists of about 360,000 clones, 81% of them appearing once. This sequence was found in a human donor with acute or convalescent COVID-19. The donor label of this sample is uncertain. The sample consisted of peripheral blood. The J gene is TRBJ1-5, the V gene TRBV6-5, with TRBD1 identical over 7 bases. CDR3 DNA: TGTGCCAGCAGTTCTTCTCGCCAGGGGGGCAATCAGCCCCAGCATTTT. This sequence encodes CASSSSRQGGNQPQHF.